The T cell receptor beta chain described here comes from a study of shared T cell receptors in the human thymus. Only in-frame clones appear in the TCRdb table, and some are missing; sequencing was by immunoSEQ multiplex PCR. The sample records 540,000 or so clones, around three quarters being singletons. This clone was recorded only once. The CDR3 contains 20 residues. The V and J ends lost 2 bases and 0 bases respectively, with 23 bases between them. CDR1 MDHEN and CDR2 SYDVKM come from the germline V gene. These data were also reused for a study on human thymus T cells. This second study notes: Overlap was high between thymic repertoires from unrelated individuals, as reported in related research.

V is TRBV28 and J is TRBJ1-5; TRBD1 might be the D (6 bases). This TCR was sampled from a boy in the first two years of life with a congenital heart defect. The material sequenced was thymocytes. CDR3 sequence: CASSLVLGRGAQGSNQPQHF. CDR3 coding DNA: TGTGCCAGCAGTTTAGTTTTGGGGCGGGGGGCGCAGGGTAGCAATCAGCCCCAGCATTTT.